This TCR beta chain was recorded in a study of identical twins listed by TCRdb under 2016. About the full investigation: To test whether fetal clonotypes persist, this study deep-sequenced TCR alpha and beta repertoires from monozygotic twins, from unrelated adults of various ages, and from cord blood. To rule out contamination, replicate twin experiments were performed at different times with different library preparation protocols. Beyond this particular receptor, the publication reports: In monozygotic twins, out-of-frame TCR alpha sharing was systematically underestimated by recombination models, although the models agreed with sharing between unrelated individuals. In beta out-of-frame sequences, excess twin sharing was weaker, because having fewer shared sequences lowered the signal-to-noise ratio. Compared with coincidental sharing between unrelated individuals, an excess of low generation-probability sequences was observed among out-of-frame TCR alpha sequences shared between twins. Fewer insertions were carried by abundant cord blood beta clonotypes; a weaker similar trend was observed in young adult naive repertoires, while no such trend was observed in memory repertoires. Conclusions relied on cross-sectional statistical analysis, since the same donors could not be followed over many years. Zero-insertion analyses could be partly confounded by invariant T cells such as MAIT and iNKT, although diverse VJ usage argued against such confounding for most clonotypes.

Every donor was a healthy Caucasian. Three pairs of female monozygotic twins, all aged roughly 18 to 30 years, made up the twin cohort. CD4+ and CD8+ T cell populations were isolated with positive isolation kits from Invitrogen. Measured from the cysteine to the phenylalanine, the CDR3 is 13 residues long. The sequence is cut down to CDR3 DNA, 39 bases in frame from base 1. The germline V gene (reference sequence) specifies DFQATT as CDR1 and SNEGSKA as CDR2. Compared with germline, V lacks 6 bases and J lacks 2 bases; bases without a gene match: 3. This clonotype was picked up a small number of times. Which antigen it targets is not known. No quality values exist for individual bases; no much larger clone is one base distant. To prepare the library, 5' RACE was applied. The sequencing machine was an Illumina HiSeq 2000. A universal primer binding site was added through template switching, and the final cDNA carried a unique molecular identifier so that TCR cDNA molecules could be counted accurately. Specific primers in the conserved constant-segment region were used to synthesize first-strand cDNA for TCR alpha and beta chains. To control for contamination, every cDNA library was double barcoded, receiving both a SMART-Mk sample barcode and Illumina barcodes. Two successive PCR steps introduced TruSeq adapter sequences along with Illumina sample barcodes. TCR alpha and beta cDNA libraries were sequenced on the Illumina HiSeq platform with custom primers. In the original analysis: Raw reads were processed with MiGEC to extract unique molecular identifiers, and MiXCR was used to determine CDR3 positions. For each individual, recombination models were inferred using an EM algorithm with the repgenHMM and IGoR tools. Shared clonotypes were analyzed with the tcR package in R, and sharing was normalized by the product of cloneset sizes. Out-of-frame nonproductive sequences were analyzed to study raw recombination free of thymic and clonal selection effects. TCRdb took the public reads, trimmed them with fastp at Q25, ran MiXCR for clone calling and kept in-frame beta chains. Records with the same CDR3 protein are collapsed into one entry carrying the most frequent genes and DNA. The V and J calls were not made by the authors but by TCRdb's processing. The sample table holds approximately 500,000 distinct CDR3 sequences, of which approximately 25% were seen once. Around 3% of the sample is taken by the ten largest.

The sample also formed part of further work on T cells expressing NK-cell markers. As that second study puts it: In sorted CD3+CD56+NKG2C+, CD3+CD56+NKG2C- and CD3+CD56-NKG2C+ T-cell subsets from about 8 donors, TCR beta-chain repertoires were profiled. Among the eight sequenced donors, seven were HCMV-seropositive and one was HCMV-seronegative. In several experiments an anti-gammadeltaTCR antibody was added to restrict sorting to alphabetaTCR-expressing T cells. In more than five donors, the dominant CD3+CD56+NKG2C+ clonotypes ranked among the top 10 CD8+ clonotypes, making up about 1.0-7.5% of CD8+ T cells. Those dominant clonotypes were again the most abundant among CD3+CD56-NKG2C+ cells in several donors, at about 25-60.1%. Whether the expanded NKG2C-expressing T cell clones were specific for HCMV antigens remained unclear. The eight sequenced donors were randomly selected healthy volunteers, three men and five women. A commercial ELISA kit detecting HCMV-specific IgG in serum was used to determine HCMV serostatus. Reads were demultiplexed and grouped by UMI with MIGEC, and clonotypes were assembled and quantified with MiTCR. To remove erroneous sequences, TCR cDNA sequences were retained only when supported by two or more reads. The tcR package was used for downstream repertoire analysis, and clonotypes were matched between fractions using CDR3 nucleotide sequence together with V segment. VDJmatch was used to annotate antigen specificity against VDJdb, with one amino acid substitution in CDR3 permitted.

The chain uses TRBV20-1 and TRBJ2-4, with 8 bases aligning to TRBD2. Input material: CD4+ T cells sorted from blood. The origin of this receptor is a woman aged 18-35 years in good health. The sequenced DNA: TGCAGTGCCGGTAGCGGGACCAAAAACATTCAGTACTTC. Translated, this is CSAGSGTKNIQYF.